These T cell receptor beta chains were read from a single sample in a study of shared clonotypes between healthy human individuals. Here immunoSEQ multiplex PCR was the method, and the copy in TCRdb shows in-frame clones only, minus some. This sample has 550,000 to 750,000 clones; just under 97% occur once, and the top ten carry around 0.097%. The sequenced sample was naive CD8+ T cells sorted from blood. The receptors shown here come from a woman aged 25-40 years in good health. The CDR3 runs from the conserved cysteine through the conserved F or W. Clone size is not always given. Where it is, it says once, few, many or a class for expanded clones.

v_call	j_call	clone_size	cdr3_aa
TRBV28	TRBJ2-3	-	CASSSIRTVISTDTQYF
TRBV7-8	TRBJ1-1	-	CASSRLLEGLNTEAFF
TRBV19	-	-	CASSAEDGYEQYF
TRBV13	TRBJ2-1	-	CASSPGAGGLSVDEQFF
TRBV6-5	TRBJ2-7	once	CASTHGGENYEQYF
TRBV30	TRBJ1-1	-	CAWTKGGGNTEAFF
TRBV7-2	TRBJ1-2	-	CASSRLNRDRNYGYTF
TRBV28	TRBJ2-1	-	CASSSDAPTSGSIDEQFF
TRBV5-8	TRBJ2-7	-	CASQTGQGYYEQYF
TRBV19	TRBJ2-1	-	CASSIAATEQFF
TRBV28	TRBJ2-3	-	CASSFSPGDTQYF
TRBV5-6	TRBJ2-7	-	CASSLGSHYEQYF
TRBV10-3	TRBJ2-7	few	CAISVGYEQYF
TRBV9	TRBJ2-2	-	CASSDGLADVTGELFF
TRBV7-6	TRBJ1-2	-	CASSLGFGYTF
TRBV5-1	TRBJ2-7	-	CASTQGETSGIGGEQYF
TRBV7-9	TRBJ2-7	-	CASSLMTSRYEQYF
TRBV15	TRBJ1-3	-	CATSRDRVSSSGNTIYF
TRBV28	TRBJ2-1	-	CASSLISGVFSNEQFF
TRBV27	TRBJ1-1	-	CASSHGLGDREAFF
TRBV5-5	TRBJ2-7	-	CASSLGTDAYEQYF
TRBV5-5	TRBJ2-2	-	CASSLPEETTGELFF
TRBV28	-	-	CASSGGGNYEQYF
TRBV4-1	-	-	CASSPGTNEQYF
TRBV5-4	TRBJ2-7	-	CASSEGLSPHEQYF
TRBV7-9	TRBJ1-1	once	CASTTGSRGRTTEAFF
TRBV7-9	TRBJ2-7	-	CASSLGWEALPTEQYF
TRBV28	TRBJ1-2	-	CASSLSTGLNYGYTF
TRBV2	TRBJ2-7	once	CASSEFITYEQYF
TRBV2	TRBJ2-3	-	CASSEGVSSTDTQYF
TRBV27	TRBJ1-3	-	CAILGRGTADSGNTIYF
TRBV19	TRBJ2-1	once	CASTGAGRDGYNEQFF